A single T cell receptor beta chain is shown here with its context. Its specificity is unknown. TCRdb's table, derived via immunoSEQ multiplex PCR, lists solely in-frame clones and lacks some. The profile shows 70,000 to 95,000 clones, approximately 94% of them singletons. CDR1 and CDR2 from the germline V gene are MNHEY and SMNVEV (reference sequence). The V gene end was trimmed by 5 bases and the J gene end by 4 bases; junction bases not matched to a gene: 9. This CDR3 has 15 amino acids. This entry is derived from a study of OX40 agonist ivuxolimab in advanced cancers. Across the study: Cohort: around 79% men, mean age around 55, aged roughly 23 to 90. Therapy given before enrollment (anti-PD-1, anti-PD-L1 or anti-CTLA-4) was allowed, and around 40% had some. Study-level results: In the 0.1 to 3.0 mg/kg range, CD4+ and CD8+ blood T cells had expanded clonally by week 6. Researchers report that CD8+ T cells had, on average, more expanded clones than CD4+.

The receptor was derived from an adult with an advanced solid tumor such as melanoma, head and neck, liver or kidney cancer. The rearrangement uses TRBV27 and TRBJ2-3; 7 bases are a match to TRBD2. The sample in question was CD4+ or CD8+ T cells sorted from blood, obtained in a trial of the OX40 agonist ivuxolimab. CDR3 in DNA: TGTGCCAGCAGTCCCCGGGAGGAGGTATCAGATACGCAGTATTTT. Encoded protein: CASSPREEVSDTQYF.